The 10 T cell receptor beta chains given below trace back to one sample, sequenced in a study of identical twins. From the 5' RACE reads, TCRdb called clonotypes with MiXCR, one entry per CDR3 protein. The data show about 470,000 distinct CDR3 sequences, roughly 26% seen once. These same data were also listed under a study on T cells expressing NK-cell markers.

The sample consisted of CD4+ T cells sorted from blood. All receptors derive from a woman under 30 in good health.

This chain links TRBV12-3 or TRBV12-4 with TRBJ1-2, with a tentative D call TRBD1 (5 bases). This CDR3 is built from 13 residues. V lost 6 bases, J lost 2 bases, and 10 bases lay in between. CDR3 region: CASRATANYGYTF. The CDR3 coding sequence is TGTGCCAGCAGGGCGACAGCGAACTATGGCTACACCTTC.

V and J are TRBV6-5 and TRBJ2-7; possibly TRBD2 for D (5 bases). The ends were cut back, 0 bases at V and 7 bases at J, with 13 bases in the middle. This CDR3 is built from 14 residues. The germline gives CDR1 MNHEY, CDR2 SVGAGI. CDR3 sequence (DNA): TGTGCCAGCAGTTACTCTCCCAGGACTCAAGAGCAGTACTTC. The encoded protein is CASSYSPRTQEQYF.

This clonotype was counted only a few times. The rearrangement joins TRBV11-2 to TRBJ2-4; D remains ambiguous. The CDR3 spans 13 residues. The germline gives CDR1 SGHAT, CDR2 FQNNGV. The V end was cut by 5 bases, the J end by 0 bases, with 5 bases between. CDR3 loop: CASSVGAKNIQYF. The CDR3 bases are TGTGCCAGCAGCGTGGGAGCCAAAAACATTCAGTACTTC.

J is TRBJ1-1 and V is TRBV3-1; the D is unclear. Trimming left V 0 bases short and J 4 bases short, with 6 bases between. This CDR3 contains 13 residues. Per the germline V gene, CDR1 is LGHDT and CDR2 is YNNKEL (reference sequence). The CDR3 protein is CASSQDSGTEAFF. Here the CDR3 DNA reads TGTGCCAGCAGCCAAGATTCAGGCACTGAAGCTTTCTTT. The full variable domain, in which reference TRBV3-1 and TRBJ1-1 provide the parts outside the CDR3, is DTAVSQTPKYLVTQMGNDKSIKCEQNLGHDTMYWYKQDSKKFLKIMFSYNNKELIINETVPNRFSPKSPDKAHLNLHINSLELGDSAVYFCASSQDSGTEAFFGQGTRLTVV.

This clonotype was counted between two and nine times. The chain is built from TRBV18 and TRBJ2-3; a weak D match, TRBD2 (5 bases). Germline V gene lookup returns CDR1 KGHSH and CDR2 LQKENI. The CDR3 length is 14 residues. V gave up 5 bases and J gave up 6 bases, with 15 bases separating them. CDR3 sequence: CASSEGVASDTQYF. CDR3 bases: TGTGCCAGCTCAGAGGGAGTAGCCAGTGATACGCAGTATTTT.

The rearrangement joins TRBV30 to TRBJ2-6, with D unclear. Trimming took 1 base from V and 2 from J, leaving 6 bases between them. The CDR3 contains 14 residues. Germline CDR1 and CDR2: GTSNPN and SVGIG (reference sequence). CDR3 region: CAWSAHTGANVLTF. The CDR3 DNA is TGTGCCTGGAGTGCTCATACTGGGGCCAACGTCCTGACTTTC.

The chain uses TRBV19 and TRBJ1-1; D might be TRBD1 (6 bases). Germline V CDR1 and CDR2: LNHDA, SQIVND (reference sequence). CDR3 length: 12 residues. V dropped 6 bases and J dropped 6 bases, with 11 bases sitting between them. DNA for the CDR3: TGTGCCAGTAGAACCACAGGGCCTGAAGCTTTCTTT. Translation gives CASRTTGPEAFF.

This clonotype was counted between two and nine times. This chain uses TRBV2 with TRBJ2-2, with 8 bases aligning to TRBD1. Germline loops: CDR1 SNHLY, CDR2 FYNNEI. V shed 6 bases, J shed 1 base, and the junction held 4 bases outside the gene matches. This CDR3 is built from 15 residues. The CDR3 loop is CASRSGTGNTGELFF. CDR3 DNA sequence: TGTGCCAGCAGATCCGGGACAGGGAACACCGGGGAGCTGTTTTTT.

V is TRBV25-1 and J is TRBJ1-1; D might be TRBD1 (5 bases). The CDR3 runs 13 residues. Trimming pared 5 bases from V and 4 bases from J, leaving 11 bases between. Germline CDR1 is MGHDK and CDR2 is SYGVNS. CDR3 nucleotides: TGTGCCAGCAGTTTGGGGCCTGGCACTGAAGCTTTCTTT. This gives the protein CASSLGPGTEAFF.

The sample holds a few counts of this clonotype. The rearrangement links TRBV9 to TRBJ2-1; 15 positions agree with TRBD2. The CDR3 has 16 residues. In germline, CDR1 is SGDLS, CDR2 YYNGEE. Trimming at V came to 4 bases and at J to 15 bases, leaving 14 bases not matched to a gene. CDR3 DNA: TGTGCCAGCAGCCCTCGCGCCGGACTAGCGGGGGGGCTCCCGTTCTTC. Translation: CASSPRAGLAGGLPFF.